A selection of T cell receptor beta chains follows, all from one sample in a study of blood T cells in healthy people across ages. TCRdb reprocessed the 5' RACE reads with MiXCR, giving one entry per CDR3 protein. The repertoire consists of roughly 1.9 million distinct CDR3 sequences, with about two fifths occurring once and the leading ten covering more than 20%. Sequenced input: blood. These TCRs come from a human donor in good health. Each CDR3 is given with its conserved first and last residue. A D gene is named only where the DNA matches it firmly. Size tells how often a clone was seen (once, few, many) or the class of an expanded clone, and some rows leave it out.

J gene	D gene	clone size	CDR3 length	V gene	CDR3 protein	CDR3 DNA
TRBJ2-3	.	few	15	TRBV15	CATCRDYSATDTQYF	TGTGCCACCTGCAGAGATTACAGCGCCACAGATACGCAGTATTTT
TRBJ2-5	.	.	16	TRBV6-2/TRBV6-3	CASSYNPWDLKETQYF	TGTGCCAGCAGTTATAATCCCTGGGACCTCAAAGAGACCCAGTACTTC
TRBJ2-6	.	few	16	TRBV7-6	CASSLIGNSGANVLTF	TGTGCCAGCAGCTTAATCGGGAACTCTGGGGCCAACGTCCTGACTTTC
TRBJ2-1	TRBD2	few	15	TRBV2	CASSGGTTSTGEQFF	TGTGCCAGCAGTGGAGGGACTACCTCAACGGGTGAGCAGTTCTTC
TRBJ1-4	.	.	14	TRBV29-1	CSVAHSATNEKRFF	TGCAGCGTTGCCCATTCGGCAACTAATGAAAAACGGTTTTTT
TRBJ2-3	TRBD1	.	13	TRBV25-1	CASRQGARDTQYF	TGTGCCAGCAGACAGGGGGCCAGGGATACGCAGTATTTT
TRBJ2-5	.	few	14	TRBV7-2	CASSEKRNQETQYF	TGTGCCAGCAGTGAAAAGCGGAATCAAGAGACCCAGTACTTC
TRBJ2-1	TRBD2	.	17	TRBV7-8	CASSSRRLAGGDNEQFF	TGTGCCAGCAGCTCCCGACGACTAGCGGGGGGTGACAATGAGCAGTTCTTC
TRBJ2-3	.	.	14	TRBV20-1	CSLTGGPEPHTQYF	TGCAGTTTAACCGGGGGACCGGAGCCCCATACGCAGTATTTT
TRBJ1-2	.	.	14	TRBV27	CASRVMGKGYGYTF	TGTGCCAGCAGGGTGATGGGAAAGGGCTATGGCTACACCTTC
TRBJ1-3	.	many	16	TRBV7-9	CASSPPGAASGNTIYF	TGTGCCAGCAGTCCACCGGGCGCCGCCTCTGGAAACACCATATATTTT
TRBJ2-3	.	.	16	TRBV4-1	CASSQLTGTHPDTQYF	TGCGCCAGCAGCCAACTAACCGGGACCCATCCGGATACGCAGTATTTT
TRBJ1-6	TRBD1	few	15	TRBV7-2	CASSQWGQGNSPLHF	TGTGCCAGCAGCCAATGGGGACAGGGGAATTCACCCCTCCACTTT
TRBJ1-1	.	.	14	TRBV3-1	CASSQRDLNTETFF	TGTGCCAGCAGCCAACGTGACCTGAACACTGAAACTTTCTTT
TRBJ2-7	.	few	16	TRBV29-1	CSVEGVGRGLSYEQYF	TGCAGCGTTGAAGGGGTTGGTCGGGGGCTCTCCTACGAGCAGTACTTC
TRBJ1-1	.	.	13	TRBV2	CASKQGPDPEAFF	TGTGCCAGCAAGCAGGGTCCGGACCCTGAAGCTTTCTTT
TRBJ1-1	.	few	13	TRBV28	CASSFGGSTEAFF	TGTGCCAGCAGTTTTGGGGGGAGCACTGAAGCTTTCTTT
TRBJ2-6	.	few	14	TRBV2	CASRERSGANVLTF	TGTGCCAGCAGGGAACGTAGTGGGGCCAACGTCCTGACTTTC
TRBJ2-1	.	.	15	TRBV12-3/TRBV12-4	CASTPPGTRYNEQFF	TGTGCCAGCACGCCGCCCGGGACACGATACAATGAGCAGTTCTTC
TRBJ2-3	TRBD2	few	17	TRBV5-5	CASSSLPTSSGGDTQYF	TGTGCCAGCAGCTCACTCCCCACTAGCTCGGGGGGAGATACGCAGTATTTT
TRBJ2-1	TRBD2	few	15	TRBV20-1	CSASWWRGTNNEQFF	TGCAGTGCTAGTTGGTGGCGGGGGACTAACAATGAGCAGTTCTTC
TRBJ1-2	.	.	15	TRBV12-3/TRBV12-4	CASSPTGSQRGGYTF	TGTGCCAGCAGTCCAACGGGGTCGCAGCGAGGTGGCTACACCTTC
TRBJ2-3	.	.	17	TRBV20-1	CSASAFKTGSSTDTQYF	TGCAGTGCTAGCGCCTTCAAGACAGGCTCTAGCACAGATACGCAGTATTTT
TRBJ2-6	TRBD1	few	18	TRBV4-2	CASSQPGGSTAGANVLTF	TGTGCCAGCAGCCAGCCAGGGGGTTCTACGGCTGGGGCCAACGTCCTGACTTTC